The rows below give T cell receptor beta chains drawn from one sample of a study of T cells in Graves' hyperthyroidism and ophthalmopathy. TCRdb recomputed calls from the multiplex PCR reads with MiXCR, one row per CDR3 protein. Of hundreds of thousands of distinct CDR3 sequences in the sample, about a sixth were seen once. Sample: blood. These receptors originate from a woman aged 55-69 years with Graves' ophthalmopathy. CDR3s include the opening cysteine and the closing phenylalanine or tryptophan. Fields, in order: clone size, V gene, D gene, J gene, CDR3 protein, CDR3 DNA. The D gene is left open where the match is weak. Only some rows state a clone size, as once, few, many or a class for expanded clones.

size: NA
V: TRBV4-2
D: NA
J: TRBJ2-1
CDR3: CASSQGRTGGGTYNEQFF
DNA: TGTGCCAGCAGCCAGGGACGGACCGGGGGAGGAACCTACAATGAGCAGTTCTTC

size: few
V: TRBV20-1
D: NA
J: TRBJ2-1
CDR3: CSARDTGRGLYNEQFF
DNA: TGCAGTGCTAGAGATACGGGACGGGGGCTCTACAATGAGCAGTTCTTC

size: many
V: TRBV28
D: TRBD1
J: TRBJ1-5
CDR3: CASAQQGGPQHF
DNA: TGTGCCAGCGCCCAGCAGGGGGGGCCCCAGCATTTT

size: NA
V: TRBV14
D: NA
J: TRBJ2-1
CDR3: CASSQDSRTYNKQFF
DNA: TGTGCCAGCAGCCAAGATTCACGGACCTACAATAAGCAGTTCTTC

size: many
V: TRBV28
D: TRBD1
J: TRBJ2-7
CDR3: CASRQPGQGHEQYF
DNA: TGTGCCAGCAGGCAACCGGGACAGGGCCACGAGCAGTACTTC

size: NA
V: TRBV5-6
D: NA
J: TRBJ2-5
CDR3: CASSLALTGLEAQYF
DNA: TGTGCCAGCAGCTTGGCCCTGACAGGTTTGGAGGCCCAGTACTTC

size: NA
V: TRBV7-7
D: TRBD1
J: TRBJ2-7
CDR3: CASSLGQGANNEQYF
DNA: TGTGCCAGCAGCTTAGGGCAGGGGGCTAACAATGAGCAGTACTTC

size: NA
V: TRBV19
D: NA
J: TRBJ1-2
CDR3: CASSLGRMPSYGYTF
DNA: TGTGCCAGTAGTTTAGGCAGGATGCCTAGCTATGGCTACACCTTC

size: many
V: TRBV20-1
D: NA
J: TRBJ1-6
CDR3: CSARARGGDSPLHF
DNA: TGCAGTGCTAGAGCGCGGGGAGGCGATTCACCCCTCCACTTT

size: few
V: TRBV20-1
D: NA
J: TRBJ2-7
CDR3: CSARETRTGPASGAEQYF
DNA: TGCAGTGCTAGAGAAACCCGAACGGGACCAGCGTCGGGGGCCGAGCAGTACTTC

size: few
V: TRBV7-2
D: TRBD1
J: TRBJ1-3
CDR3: CASSSGQGNTIYF
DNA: TGTGCCAGCAGCTCCGGACAGGGGAACACCATATATTTT

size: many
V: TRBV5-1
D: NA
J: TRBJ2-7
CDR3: CASSYTGPGEQYF
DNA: TGCGCCAGCAGCTATACAGGTCCGGGGGAGCAGTACTTC

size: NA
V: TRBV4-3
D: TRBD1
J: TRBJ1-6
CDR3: CASSHLQGEANSPLHF
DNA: TGCGCCAGCAGCCACCTACAGGGGGAGGCTAATTCACCCCTCCACTTT

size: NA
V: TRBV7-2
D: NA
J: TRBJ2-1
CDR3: CASSLAQRGYEQFF
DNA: TGTGCCAGCAGCTTAGCCCAGAGGGGATATGAGCAGTTCTTC

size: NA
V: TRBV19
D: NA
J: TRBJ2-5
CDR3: CASSPPNWETQYF
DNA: TGTGCCAGTAGCCCCCCCAATTGGGAGACCCAGTACTTC

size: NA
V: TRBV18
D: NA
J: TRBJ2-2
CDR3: CASSPIRTRELFF
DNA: TGTGCCAGCTCACCAATCAGGACCCGGGAGCTGTTTTTT

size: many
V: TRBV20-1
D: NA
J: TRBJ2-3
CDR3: CSAEPDSGTDTQYF
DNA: TGCAGTGCCGAGCCAGATAGCGGCACAGATACGCAGTATTTT

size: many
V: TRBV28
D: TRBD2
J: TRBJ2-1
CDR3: CAYSGGHEQFF
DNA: TGTGCCTACAGCGGGGGTCATGAGCAGTTCTTC

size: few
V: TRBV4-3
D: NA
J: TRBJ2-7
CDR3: CASSQAWGEGGNYEQYF
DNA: TGCGCCAGCAGCCAAGCCTGGGGGGAAGGGGGGAACTACGAGCAGTACTTC

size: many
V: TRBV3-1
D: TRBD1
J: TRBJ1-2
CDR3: CASSQQGNGYTF
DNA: TGTGCCAGCAGTCAACAGGGGAATGGCTACACCTTC

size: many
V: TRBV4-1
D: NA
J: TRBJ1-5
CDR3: CASSQGTAHSNQPQHF
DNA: TGCGCCAGCAGCCAAGGAACAGCTCATAGCAATCAGCCCCAGCATTTT

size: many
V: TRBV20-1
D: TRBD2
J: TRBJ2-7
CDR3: CSVEERGLYEQYF
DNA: TGCAGTGTGGAGGAGCGGGGGCTCTACGAGCAGTACTTC

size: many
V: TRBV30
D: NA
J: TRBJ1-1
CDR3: CAWNRGTEAFF
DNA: TGTGCCTGGAATCGCGGCACTGAAGCTTTCTTT

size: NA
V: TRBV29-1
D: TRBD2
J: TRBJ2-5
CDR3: CSVEDSRTSGGLQETQYF
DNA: TGCAGCGTTGAAGATTCCCGGACTAGCGGGGGTCTTCAAGAGACCCAGTACTTC

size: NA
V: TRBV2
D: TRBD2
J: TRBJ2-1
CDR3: CASRPGQELSGRPYNEQFF
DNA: TGTGCCAGCAGACCGGGACAGGAGCTTAGCGGGAGGCCCTACAATGAGCAGTTCTTC

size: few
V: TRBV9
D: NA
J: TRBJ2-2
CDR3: CASSVDHSANTGELFF
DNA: TGTGCCAGCAGCGTAGATCATAGCGCCAACACCGGGGAGCTGTTTTTT

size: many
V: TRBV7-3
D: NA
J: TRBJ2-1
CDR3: CASSKSGGDNEQFF
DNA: TGTGCCAGCAGTAAATCCGGAGGGGACAATGAGCAGTTCTTC

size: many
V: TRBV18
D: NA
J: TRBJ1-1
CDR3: CASSWGLRNTEAFF
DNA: TGTGCCAGCTCATGGGGACTGCGGAACACTGAAGCTTTCTTT

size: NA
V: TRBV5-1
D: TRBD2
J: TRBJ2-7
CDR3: CASRAGELTTSYEQYF
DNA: TGCGCCAGCAGGGCGGGAGAGCTGACCACCTCCTACGAGCAGTACTTC

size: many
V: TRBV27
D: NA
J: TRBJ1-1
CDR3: CASSFRGPNTEAFF
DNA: TGTGCCAGCAGTTTCCGGGGCCCGAACACTGAAGCTTTCTTT

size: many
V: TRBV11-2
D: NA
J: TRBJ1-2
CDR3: CASSLLTVATNYGYTF
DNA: TGTGCCAGCAGCTTACTAACAGTCGCAACTAACTATGGCTACACCTTC

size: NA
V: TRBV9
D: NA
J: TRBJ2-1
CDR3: CASSVAVGSYNEQFF
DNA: TGTGCCAGCAGCGTAGCCGTTGGCTCCTACAATGAGCAGTTCTTC

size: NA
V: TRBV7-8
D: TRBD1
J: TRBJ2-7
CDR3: CASSLASRDRIGISYEQYF
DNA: TGTGCCAGCAGCTTAGCGTCCCGGGACAGGATCGGAATCTCCTACGAGCAGTACTTC

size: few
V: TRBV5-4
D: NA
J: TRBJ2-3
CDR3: CASSRTEGYTQYF
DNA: TGTGCCAGCAGCCGAACTGAAGGATATACGCAGTATTTT

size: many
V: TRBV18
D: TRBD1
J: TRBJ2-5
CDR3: CASSREGTGIGETQYF
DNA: TGTGCCAGCTCACGAGAAGGGACAGGGATTGGAGAGACCCAGTACTTC

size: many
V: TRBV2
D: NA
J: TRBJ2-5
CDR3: CASTRHKNRETQYF
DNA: TGTGCCAGCACTAGACACAAAAATCGGGAGACCCAGTACTTC

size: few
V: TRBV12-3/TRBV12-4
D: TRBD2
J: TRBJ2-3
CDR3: CASSLFLAGDNTDTQYF
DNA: TGTGCCAGCAGTTTATTTCTAGCGGGGGATAACACAGATACGCAGTATTTT

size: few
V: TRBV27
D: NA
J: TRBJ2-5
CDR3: CASKTGFAWETQYF
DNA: TGTGCCAGCAAGACAGGTTTTGCATGGGAGACCCAGTACTTC

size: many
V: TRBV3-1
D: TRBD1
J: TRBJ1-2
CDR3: CASSYGQGAYGYTF
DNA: TGTGCCAGCAGCTACGGACAGGGGGCCTATGGCTACACCTTC

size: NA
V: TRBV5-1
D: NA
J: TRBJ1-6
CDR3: CASTPSGSNSPLHF
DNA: TGCGCCAGCACCCCTTCAGGGAGTAATTCACCCCTCCACTTT

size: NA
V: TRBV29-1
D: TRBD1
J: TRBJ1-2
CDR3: CSALPLQGTYGYTF
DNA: TGCAGCGCCCTTCCCTTACAGGGGACATATGGCTACACCTTC

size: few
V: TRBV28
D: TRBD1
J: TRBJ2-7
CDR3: CASRKADRVKSEQYF
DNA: TGTGCCAGCAGAAAAGCGGACAGGGTAAAATCCGAGCAGTACTTC

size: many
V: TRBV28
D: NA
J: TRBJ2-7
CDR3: CASSSPSAGDIYEQYF
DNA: TGTGCCAGCAGTTCCCCGTCGGCAGGGGATATCTACGAGCAGTACTTC

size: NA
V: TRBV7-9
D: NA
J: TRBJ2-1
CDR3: CASSLASIDEQFF
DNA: TGTGCCAGCAGCTTAGCCTCCATAGATGAGCAGTTCTTC

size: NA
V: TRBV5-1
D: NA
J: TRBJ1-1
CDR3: CASSRGGDTEAFF
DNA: TGCGCCAGCAGCCGGGGAGGGGACACTGAAGCTTTCTTT